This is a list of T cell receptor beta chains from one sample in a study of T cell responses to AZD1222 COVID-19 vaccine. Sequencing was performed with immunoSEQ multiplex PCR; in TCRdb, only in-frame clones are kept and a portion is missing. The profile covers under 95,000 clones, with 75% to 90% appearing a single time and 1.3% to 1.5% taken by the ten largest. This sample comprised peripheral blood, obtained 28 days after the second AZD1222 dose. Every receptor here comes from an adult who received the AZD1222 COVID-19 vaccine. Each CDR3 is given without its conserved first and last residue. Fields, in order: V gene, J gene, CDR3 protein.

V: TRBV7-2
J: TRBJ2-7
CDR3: ASSSTDTYEQY

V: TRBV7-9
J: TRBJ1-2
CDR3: ASSFNGRGGGYT

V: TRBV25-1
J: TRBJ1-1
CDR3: ASSDRGRTEAF

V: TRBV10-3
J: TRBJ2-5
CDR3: AISEDSSKETQY

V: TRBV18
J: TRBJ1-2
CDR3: ASSPRQGEAGRGYT

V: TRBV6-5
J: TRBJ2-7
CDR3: ASSLLGDRREQY

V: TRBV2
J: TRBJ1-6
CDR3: ASIGSNSPLH

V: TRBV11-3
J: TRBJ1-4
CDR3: ASSTRGGKLF

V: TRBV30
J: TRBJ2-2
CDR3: AWRGPANTGELF

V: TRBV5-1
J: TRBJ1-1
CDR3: ASRPTGVFEAF

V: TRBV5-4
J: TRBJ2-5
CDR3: ASSWTGGAPETQY

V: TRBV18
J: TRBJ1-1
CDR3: ASSFRQGEAF

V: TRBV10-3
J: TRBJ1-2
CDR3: ATSGLGGDYGYT

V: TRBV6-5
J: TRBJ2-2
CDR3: ASSRGFAGELF

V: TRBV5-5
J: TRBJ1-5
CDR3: ASSLRGGGQPQH

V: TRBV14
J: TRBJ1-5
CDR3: ASSHRENQPQH

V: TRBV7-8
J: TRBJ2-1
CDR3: ASSFKRLHGNEQF

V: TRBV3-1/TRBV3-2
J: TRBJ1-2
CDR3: ASSQLGTKSGGYT

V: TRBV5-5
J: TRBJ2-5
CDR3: ASSLTGEETQY

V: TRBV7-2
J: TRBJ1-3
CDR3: ASSLGLSGNTIY

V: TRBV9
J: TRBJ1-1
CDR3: ASSAQRNTEAF

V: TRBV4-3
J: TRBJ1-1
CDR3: ASSHSGPYTEAF

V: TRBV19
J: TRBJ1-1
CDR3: ASSPRGAGEAF

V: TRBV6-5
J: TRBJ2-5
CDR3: ASSYARIQETQY

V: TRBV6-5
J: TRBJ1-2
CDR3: ASSPGTGANYGYT

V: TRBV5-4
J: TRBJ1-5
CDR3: ASSLSPGGGQPQH

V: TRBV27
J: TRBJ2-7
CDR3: ASSNPPYEQY

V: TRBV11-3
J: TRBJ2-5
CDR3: ASSSPWGEQETQY

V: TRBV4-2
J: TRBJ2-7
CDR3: ASSQDPEYEQY

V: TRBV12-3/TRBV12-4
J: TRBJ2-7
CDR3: ASSFGALREQY

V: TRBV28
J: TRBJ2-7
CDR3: ASSENSGSREQY

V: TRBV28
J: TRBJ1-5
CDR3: ASSFRGLGGNQPQH

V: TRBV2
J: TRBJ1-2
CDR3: ASSFEGSHGYT

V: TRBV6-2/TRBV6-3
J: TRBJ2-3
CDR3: ASSSALWWTSGGSDTQY

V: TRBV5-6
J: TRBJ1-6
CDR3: ASSVQAGTESPLH

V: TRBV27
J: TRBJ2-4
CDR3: ASSPKARSPGQDIQY

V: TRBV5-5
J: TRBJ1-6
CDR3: ASSQGQVSTTGSPLH

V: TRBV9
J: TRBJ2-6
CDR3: ASSVVPAEGLGANVLT

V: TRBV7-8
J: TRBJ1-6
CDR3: ASSPERGLGSPLH